These 18 T cell receptor beta chains were all obtained from the same sample, sequenced in a study of T cell repertoires in cytomegalovirus infection. TCRdb processed the reads anew with MiXCR; each CDR3 protein has one entry. The sample carries around 740,000 distinct CDR3 sequences, 35% to 40% recorded once. Specimen: PBMCs. These receptors came from a human donor in good health (CMV status not recorded). Some clones in this sample may be carry-over from other donors' samples.

This sequence joins TRBV19 and TRBJ1-2, with 9 bases lining up with TRBD1. This CDR3 has 13 amino acids. From germline, CDR1 is LNHDA and CDR2 SQIVND (reference sequence). V shed 10 bases and J 8 bases; nucleotides not matched to a gene: 11. CDR3 bases: TGTGCCATCCCAAAGAGGACAGGGGAAGGCTACACCTTC. Encoded protein: CAIPKRTGEGYTF.

This clonotype has more than one count but fewer than ten. V gene TRBV19 combines with J gene TRBJ2-1; TRBD1 is a possible D gene (6 bases). V shed 3 bases and J shed 3 bases, with 18 bases lying between them. The CDR3 covers 17 residues. CDR1 and CDR2 (germline): LNHDA, SQIVND (reference sequence). Written as DNA, the CDR3 is TGTGCCAGTAGTATCGTTCTAACAGGGAAAAGCTACAATGAGCAGTTCTTC. This sequence encodes CASSIVLTGKSYNEQFF.

This clonotype was seen a handful of times. The chain is built from TRBV28 and TRBJ1-2, with TRBD1 matching over 7 bases. The V and J ends lost 7 bases and 2 bases, in that order; junction bases with no gene match: 7. The germline V gene encodes CDR1 MDHEN and CDR2 SYDVKM. This CDR3 spans 14 amino acids. Written as DNA, the CDR3 is TGTGCCAGCAAATCACCGGGACAGAACTATGGCTACACCTTC. Encoded protein: CASKSPGQNYGYTF.

This clonotype was recorded many times. V gene TRBV7-8 combines with J gene TRBJ2-7; D is unclear. CDR3 length: 15 amino acids. Trimming left V 0 bases short and J 4 bases short, with 13 bases between. The germline CDR1 and CDR2 sequences are SGHVS and FQNEAQ. The CDR3 region is CASSLAGSLPYEQYF. CDR3 bases: TGTGCCAGCAGCTTAGCAGGGTCATTGCCTTACGAGCAGTACTTC.

This clonotype was recorded a few times. The V gene is TRBV11-3, the J gene TRBJ1-1, with D perhaps matching TRBD1 (5 bases). Per germline, CDR1 SGHNT and CDR2 YENEEA. The CDR3 is 15 residues long. V dropped 3 bases and J dropped 1 base, with 12 bases sitting between them. CDR3 in amino acids: CASSFGAPGNTEAFF. CDR3 coding DNA: TGTGCCAGCAGCTTCGGGGCGCCGGGGAACACTGAAGCTTTCTTT.

This clonotype came up a few times. The chain links TRBV10-3 to TRBJ1-4, with a possible D match to TRBD1 (5 bases). Trimming cost V 6 bases and J 1 base, with 15 bases left between them. The CDR3 is 16 residues long. The germline CDR1 and CDR2 sequences are ENHRY and SYGVKD. The CDR3 region is CAIRPGGTGTNEKLFF. The CDR3, as DNA: TGTGCCATCAGGCCCGGGGGTACGGGAACTAATGAAAAACTGTTTTTT.

This clonotype came up many times. The CDR3 sequence: CASSQVAGDTYEQYF. The CDR3 nucleotides read TGCGCCAGCAGCCAAGTCGCAGGCGACACCTACGAGCAGTACTTC. The rearrangement links TRBV4-1 to TRBJ2-7; D call uncertain. There are 15 residues in the CDR3. Germline values: CDR1 MGHRA, CDR2 YSYEKL. Trimming took 1 base from V and 2 from J, leaving 12 bases between them.

This clonotype occurred a few times. V and J are TRBV6-5 and TRBJ2-1; 9 bases map to TRBD2. Germline values: CDR1 MNHEY, CDR2 SVGAGI. CDR3 length equals 16 residues. Germline trimming cut 0 bases from V and 4 bases from J; bases unmatched to any gene: 4. The CDR3: CASSYSLREGYNEQFF. CDR3 in DNA: TGTGCCAGCAGTTACTCGCTGCGGGAGGGATACAATGAGCAGTTCTTC.

In regard to this clonotype: This could be a read error, since a much larger clone is one nucleotide away. The genes are TRBV7-6 and TRBJ2-7; 7 nucleotides line up with TRBD1. This CDR3 spans 15 amino acids. The ends lost 5 bases at V and 3 bases at J; junction bases unmatched: 10. The germline V gene has CDR1 SGHVS and CDR2 FNYEAQ. Here the CDR3 reads CASSHTGQCSYEQYF. The DNA of the CDR3 is TGTGCCAGCAGCCACACGGGACAGTGTAGCTACGAGCAGTACTTC.

There are many counts of this clonotype. The chain links TRBV7-2 to TRBJ2-1, with 11 positions matching TRBD2. V was pared by 5 bases and J by 0 bases, with 0 bases of the junction left unmatched. The CDR3 is 15 amino acids. The germline V gene has CDR1 SGHTA and CDR2 FQGNSA. CDR3 sequence (DNA): TGTGCCAGCAGCACTAGCGGGAGCTCCTACAATGAGCAGTTCTTC. Its protein product is CASSTSGSSYNEQFF.

This clonotype was counted between two and nine times. The V call is TRBV12-3 or TRBV12-4, the J call TRBJ2-7; 12 bases align to TRBD2. The CDR3 totals 15 residues. The ends lost 5 bases at V and 7 bases at J; junction bases unmatched: 9. The CDR3 reads CASSPRLAGVGEQYF. In DNA, the CDR3 is TGTGCCAGCAGTCCCAGACTAGCGGGAGTGGGGGAGCAGTACTTC.

This clonotype was counted between two and nine times. This chain links TRBV7-3 with TRBJ1-5; TRBD1 aligns across 8 bases. Germline CDR1 reads SGHTA; CDR2 reads FQGTGA. The CDR3 is 22 amino acids. Germline trimming cut 2 bases from V and 3 bases from J; bases unmatched to any gene: 24. CDR3 bases: TGTGCCAGCAGCTTACAGGGGGAGGACAGGGCAAATCTTGGGCCTCACAATCAGCCCCAGCATTTT. Its translation: CASSLQGEDRANLGPHNQPQHF.

This clonotype was recorded a few times. This chain connects TRBV28 to TRBJ2-7; D ambiguous. This CDR3 is built from 18 residues. Germline-derived CDR1 and CDR2 are MDHEN and SYDVKM. V was clipped by 4 bases and J by 0 bases, with 22 bases between them. The CDR3 here is CASSSPTFRSPRSYEQYF. The CDR3 DNA follows: TGTGCCAGCAGTTCTCCGACGTTCAGGTCTCCCCGCTCCTACGAGCAGTACTTC.

This clonotype was counted between two and nine times. The chain is built from TRBV7-2 and TRBJ2-7; D perhaps matches TRBD2 (7 bases). The germline CDR1 and CDR2 sequences are SGHTA and FQGNSA. The CDR3 consists of 15 residues. The germline V and J ends were trimmed by 4 bases and 3 bases, with 16 bases remaining between them. The CDR3 region is CASSWGLASGYEQYF. CDR3 nucleotides: TGTGCCAGCAGCTGGGGGCTAGCTAGCGGCTACGAGCAGTACTTC.

V gene TRBV7-9 combines with J gene TRBJ2-5; possibly TRBD1 for D (5 bases). Germline V lookup: CDR1 SEHNR, CDR2 FQNEAQ (reference sequence). Deletions cut 8 bases from V and 2 bases from J, with 15 bases between. The CDR3 totals 14 residues. Written as DNA, the CDR3 is TGTGCCAGCCATGGGGCACAGATACAAGAGACCCAGTACTTC. It yields the protein CASHGAQIQETQYF. The variable domain in full, completed from reference TRBV7-9 and TRBJ2-5, reads DTGVSQNPRHKITKRGQNVTFRCDPISEHNRLYWYRQTLGQGPEFLTYFQNEAQLEKSRLLSDRFSAERPKGSFSTLEIQRTEQGDSAMYLCASHGAQIQETQYFGPGTRLLVL.

This clonotype turned up a few times. The V gene is TRBV28, the J gene TRBJ2-7; 7 nucleotides line up with TRBD1. CDR1 and CDR2 (germline): MDHEN, SYDVKM. With V trimmed by 7 bases and J by 3 bases, 15 bases remained unmatched. The CDR3 consists of 16 residues. The CDR3 is CASTRPRGREDYEQYF. In DNA form, the CDR3 reads TGTGCCAGCACCCGTCCGAGGGGGCGCGAGGACTACGAGCAGTACTTC.

The rearrangement uses TRBV7-9 and TRBJ1-1; D uncertain. With 5 bases removed from V and 0 bases from J, the gap between germline ends came to 13 bases. CDR3 size: 15 residues. Per germline, CDR1 SEHNR and CDR2 FQNEAQ (reference sequence). CDR3 in amino acids: CASSPNILLNTEAFF. In DNA form, the CDR3 reads TGTGCCAGCAGCCCCAACATCCTTCTGAACACTGAAGCTTTCTTT.

The V and J genes are TRBV6-8 and TRBJ2-7, with 8 bases identical to TRBD1. The germline V gene has CDR1 MNHGY and CDR2 SAAAGT. J gave up 5 bases and V 6 bases, and 6 bases lay outside the gene matches. The CDR3 runs to 13 residues. The CDR3 loop reads CASRDRDFDEQYF. The CDR3 bases are TGTGCCAGCAGGGACAGGGATTTTGACGAGCAGTACTTC.